The 15 T cell receptor beta chains below come from one sample, sequenced in a study of blood T cell repertoires in COVID-19 (dated by TCRdb to the early 2020s). Library method: the immunoSEQ multiplex PCR assay. Held by TCRdb, this immuneACCESS table contains in-frame sequences only and omits some clones. Under half of the omission traces to an unresolved V gene where checked; the cause of the rest is unknown. The sample table records 40,000 to 50,000 clones; around four fifths of these occur just once. Clones ranked in the top ten supply under 6% of the sample. Sequencing was carried out using peripheral blood. The receptor set was obtained from a man between 45 and 60 years old with active COVID-19.

V gene TRBV11-2 combines with J gene TRBJ2-1; no clear D gene. The CDR3 covers 13 residues. Germline V gives CDR1 SGHAT, CDR2 FQNNGV. V dropped 6 bases and J dropped 4 bases, with 10 bases sitting between them. This CDR3 reads CASRAIPYNEQFF. The CDR3 coding sequence is TGTGCCAGCAGAGCGATTCCGTACAATGAGCAGTTCTTC.

This chain connects TRBV2 to TRBJ2-4; the D gene is possibly TRBD2 (5 bases). Germline loops: CDR1 SNHLY, CDR2 FYNNEI. The CDR3 covers 12 residues. V was shortened by 10 bases and J by 3 bases, with 10 bases between the two germline ends. The CDR3: CATSLGKNIQYF. The CDR3 bases are TGTGCCACTAGCCTGGGCAAAAACATTCAGTACTTC.

This clone qualifies as medium-sized. The chain couples TRBV20-1 to TRBJ2-2, with 8 nucleotides matching TRBD2. The CDR3 is 16 amino acids. With 3 bases clipped from V and 1 base from J, the junction kept 7 bases outside the gene matches. The germline CDR1 and CDR2 sequences are DFQATT and SNEGSKA (reference sequence). The CDR3 coding sequence is TGCAGTGCTAGTGGGACTAGAGGGCAGAACACCGGGGAGCTGTTTTTT. Amino acid sequence: CSASGTRGQNTGELFF.

The gene calls are TRBV10-3 and TRBJ1-5; possible D gene TRBD1, 5 bases. The length of the CDR3 is 13 residues. CDR1 is ENHRY, CDR2 SYGVKD, per germline. The V end lost 6 bases, the J end lost 7 bases, and 13 bases lay between the germline ends. The chain's CDR3 is CAIRPRGDQPQHF. The CDR3 DNA is TGTGCCATCAGGCCGCGGGGGGACCAGCCCCAGCATTTT.

The chain uses TRBV15 and TRBJ1-6; D may be TRBD1 (5 bases). Between the trimmed V and J ends, which lost 1 base and 8 bases, there was a span of 15 bases. Germline CDR1 LNHNV, CDR2 YYDKDF (reference sequence). The CDR3 totals 16 residues. CDR3 sequence (DNA): TGTGCCACCAGCAGAGCCGAGGGAGGGGCTGATTCACCCCTCCACTTT. Translated, it gives CATSRAEGGADSPLHF. The full variable domain, with the rest looked up from reference TRBV15 and TRBJ1-6, is DAMVIQNPRYQVTQFGKPVTLSCSQTLNHNVMYWYQQKSSQAPKLLFHYYDKDFNNEADTPDNFQSRRPNTSFCFLDIRSPGLGDTAMYLCATSRAEGGADSPLHFGNGTRLTVT.

The V call is TRBV24-1, the J call TRBJ2-7; possible D gene TRBD1, 6 bases. The CDR3 is made up of 15 amino acids. The V end lost 5 bases, the J end lost 2 bases, and 15 bases lay between the germline ends. Germline V lookup: CDR1 KGHDR, CDR2 SFDVKD. The CDR3 loop is CATSALRGDTYEQYF. CDR3 DNA sequence: TGTGCCACCAGTGCCCTCAGGGGAGACACCTACGAGCAGTACTTC.

The rearrangement joins TRBV24-1 to TRBJ2-5; 9 nucleotides agree with TRBD1. After removal of 4 bases from V and 5 bases from J, the junction contained 10 bases not matched to a gene. This CDR3 is built from 16 residues. Germline CDR1 KGHDR, CDR2 SFDVKD. The CDR3 bases are TGTGCCACCAGTGACCACCGACAGGGGGGAAGGGAGACCCAGTACTTC. Residues: CATSDHRQGGRETQYF.

The rearrangement links TRBV7-3 to TRBJ2-1, with TRBD2 matching 9 bases. V lost 5 bases, J lost 7 bases, and 6 bases stayed unmatched. This CDR3 has 14 residues. Germline CDR1 SGHTA, CDR2 FQGTGA. The CDR3, as DNA: TGTGCCAGCAGCAATAGCGGGAGTAGGAATGAGCAGTTCTTC. Protein product: CASSNSGSRNEQFF.

The chain employs TRBV9 and TRBJ1-6; D is possibly TRBD1 (6 bases). The CDR3 runs 18 residues. CDR1 is SGDLS, CDR2 YYNGEE, per germline. V was clipped by 5 bases and J by 3 bases, with 21 bases between them. Here the CDR3 reads CASSRAGQSGFYNSPLHF. DNA of the CDR3: TGTGCCAGCAGTAGGGCCGGACAGTCGGGCTTCTATAATTCACCCCTCCACTTT.

The gene calls are TRBV27 and TRBJ1-1; D may be TRBD1 (5 bases). Trimming removed 2 bases at V and 5 bases at J, with 15 bases between. This CDR3 has 15 residues. Per the germline V gene, CDR1 is MNHEY and CDR2 is SMNVEV (reference sequence). The chain's CDR3 is CASSLIVPGITEAFF. Here the CDR3 DNA reads TGTGCCAGCAGTTTAATTGTCCCAGGGATAACTGAAGCTTTCTTT.

This clone was counted a single time. The chain links TRBV2 to TRBJ2-5; D is possibly TRBD2 (5 bases). The CDR3 totals 15 residues. Germline V lookup: CDR1 SNHLY, CDR2 FYNNEI. The V gene lost 6 bases and the J gene lost 0 bases, with 14 bases spanning the gap. The CDR3 nucleotides are TGTGCCAGCAGCGGGAACCCTGGGTACCAAGAGACCCAGTACTTC. This encodes CASSGNPGYQETQYF.

This clone was picked up one time. The rearrangement joins TRBV27 to TRBJ2-5, with D hard to call. Trimming pared 3 bases from V and 5 bases from J, leaving 10 bases between. The germline V gene encodes CDR1 MNHEY and CDR2 SMNVEV (reference sequence). There are 13 residues in the CDR3. The CDR3 nucleotides read TGTGCCAGCAGTTTCCAGGCCGAGGAGACCCAGTACTTC. This gives the protein CASSFQAEETQYF.

The rearrangement joins TRBV11-3 to TRBJ1-1, with D unclear. Germline V gene data show CDR1 as SGHNT and CDR2 as YENEEA. V was pared by 5 bases and J by 8 bases, with 9 bases between. The CDR3 contains 11 residues. The CDR3 reads CASSKRGEAFF. The CDR3 DNA is TGTGCCAGCAGCAAAAGAGGAGAAGCTTTCTTT. The variable domain in full, completed from reference TRBV11-3 and TRBJ1-1, reads EAGVVQSPRYKIIEKKQPVAFWCNPISGHNTLYWYLQNLGQGPELLIRYENEEAVDDSQLPKDRFSAERLKGVDSTLKIQPAELGDSAVYLCASSKRGEAFFGQGTRLTVV.

This chain links TRBV27 with TRBJ1-6, with 8 bases lining up with TRBD1. The V and J ends lost 4 bases and 7 bases, in that order; junction bases with no gene match: 6. There are 15 residues in the CDR3. The V gene's germline CDR1 is MNHEY and CDR2 SMNVEV (reference sequence). The CDR3 DNA sequence: TGTGCCAGCAGTTCGGACAGGGTGGGGAATTCACCCCTCCACTTT. This encodes CASSSDRVGNSPLHF.

The chain employs TRBV5-1 and TRBJ2-2, with D perhaps TRBD2 (6 bases). V lost 3 bases, J lost 2 bases, and 20 bases lay in between. The CDR3 has 18 amino acids. CDR1 SGHRS and CDR2 YFSETQ come from the germline V gene. The CDR3 region is CASSSLPPGGGNTGELFF. The CDR3 DNA sequence: TGCGCCAGCAGCTCGCTCCCCCCCGGGGGAGGCAACACCGGGGAGCTGTTTTTT.